These T cell receptor beta chains were read from a single sample in a study of blood T cells in healthy people across ages. TCRdb itself ran the 5' RACE reads through MiXCR, one entry per CDR3 protein. The repertoire has 650,000 or so distinct CDR3 sequences, about 51% of them found once; the top ten carry approximately 12%. The specimen was blood. The receptor set was obtained from a woman of 80 years or more in good health. Both conserved end residues are part of each CDR3. A D gene is named only where the DNA matches it firmly. Expanded clones are given a class, and other clones once, few, many or no size at all.

TRBJ2-7 TRBV20-1 TRBD1 - TGCAGTGCTAGAGGACAGGGGGAATACGAGCAGTACTTC CSARGQGEYEQYF
TRBJ2-7 TRBV9 TRBD2 - TGTGCCAGCAGCGTAGGCGGGGGCGAGCAGTACTTC CASSVGGGEQYF
TRBJ1-2 TRBV6-1 TRBD1 - TGTGCCAGCAGCTCATTGAAAGGGAGCAGGGGGAACTATGGCTACACCTTC CASSSLKGSRGNYGYTF
TRBJ1-1 TRBV6-5 - - TGTGCCAGCATCCCCGCGGGGGAGACTGAAGCTTTCTTT CASIPAGETEAFF
TRBJ1-2 TRBV3-1 - - TGTGCCAGCAGCCAAGGGTTGACTAACTGGTATGGCTACACCTTC CASSQGLTNWYGYTF
TRBJ2-7 TRBV7-2 TRBD1 - TGTGCCAGCAGCCTGGGACAGGCCTCCTACGAGCAGTACTTC CASSLGQASYEQYF
TRBJ2-7 TRBV9 TRBD2 once TGTGCCAGCAGTGAGGGGGCTAGCGGGAATTACGAGCAGTACTTC CASSEGASGNYEQYF
TRBJ1-1 TRBV29-1 - - TGCAGCGTTACAGGAGCCCTATGGAACACTGAAGCTTTCTTT CSVTGALWNTEAFF
TRBJ1-1 TRBV10-3 - - TGTGCCACCGAGAGAGGAACAGGGCCCGAAGAAGCTTTCTTT CATERGTGPEEAFF
TRBJ2-3 TRBV9 - - TGTGCCAGCAGCGTAGCGGCGGGAATCACAGATACGCAGTATTTT CASSVAAGITDTQYF
TRBJ1-4 TRBV20-1 TRBD1 few TGCAGTGCTAGTCCCGGGACAGGGGTCTTAGTAAATGAAAAACTGTTTTTT CSASPGTGVLVNEKLFF
TRBJ2-1 TRBV5-8 TRBD1 - TGTGCCAGCAGCTTTGGGATCGGACAGGGTGAAGGGTCCTACAATGAGCAGTTCTTC CASSFGIGQGEGSYNEQFF
TRBJ2-5 TRBV5-1 - many TGCGCCAGCAGCTCAAGGGGAGAGACCCAGTACTTC CASSSRGETQYF
TRBJ2-3 TRBV10-3 TRBD2 - TGTGCCGTCAGTGTGGGGGGGGCAGATACGCAGTATTTT CAVSVGGADTQYF
TRBJ1-5 TRBV28 - many TGTGCCAGCACCGATACCGAGGGGCACAATCAGCCCCAGCATTTT CASTDTEGHNQPQHF
TRBJ2-1 TRBV7-2 TRBD2 - TGTGCCAGCAGCTGGATTCTAGCGGGACCATACAATGAGCAGTTCTTC CASSWILAGPYNEQFF